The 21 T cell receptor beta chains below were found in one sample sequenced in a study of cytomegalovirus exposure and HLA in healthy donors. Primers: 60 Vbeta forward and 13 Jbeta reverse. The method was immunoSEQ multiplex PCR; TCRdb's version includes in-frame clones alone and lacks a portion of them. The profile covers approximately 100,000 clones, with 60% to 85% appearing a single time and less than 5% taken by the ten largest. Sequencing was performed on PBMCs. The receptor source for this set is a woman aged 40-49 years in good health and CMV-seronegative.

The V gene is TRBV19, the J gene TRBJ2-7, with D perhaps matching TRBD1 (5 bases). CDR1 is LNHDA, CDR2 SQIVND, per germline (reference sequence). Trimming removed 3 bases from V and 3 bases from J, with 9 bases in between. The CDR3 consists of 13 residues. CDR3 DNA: TGTGCCAGTAGTATGGCAGGGTACTACGAGCAGTACTTC. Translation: CASSMAGYYEQYF.

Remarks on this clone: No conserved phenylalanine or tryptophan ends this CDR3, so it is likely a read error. The CDR3 region has the DNA TGCGCCAGCAGCCAAGATACAGGGCAGAACACCGGGGAGCTGTTTGTT. It yields the protein CASSQDTGQNTGELFV. The V gene is TRBV4-3, the J gene TRBJ2-2, with D perhaps matching TRBD1 (6 bases). The germline gives CDR1 LGHNA, CDR2 YSLEER. The CDR3 length is 16 residues. V dropped 0 bases and J dropped 1 base, with 9 bases sitting between them.

The CDR3 DNA sequence: TGTGCCAGCCAGGGACTAGCGGGGGGGCATAGCACAGATACGCAGTATTTT. Translation gives CASQGLAGGHSTDTQYF. The chain has TRBV11-2 and TRBJ2-3; 16 bases are shared with TRBD2. The trim removed 8 bases at V and 0 bases at J, leaving 5 bases unmatched. This CDR3 has 17 amino acids. Germline CDR1 reads SGHAT; CDR2 reads FQNNGV.

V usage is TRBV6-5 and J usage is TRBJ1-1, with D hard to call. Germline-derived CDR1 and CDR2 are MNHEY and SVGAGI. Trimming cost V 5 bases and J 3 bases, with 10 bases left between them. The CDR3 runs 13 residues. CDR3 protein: CASSVFFHTEAFF. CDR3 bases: TGTGCCAGCAGTGTCTTTTTCCACACTGAAGCTTTCTTT.

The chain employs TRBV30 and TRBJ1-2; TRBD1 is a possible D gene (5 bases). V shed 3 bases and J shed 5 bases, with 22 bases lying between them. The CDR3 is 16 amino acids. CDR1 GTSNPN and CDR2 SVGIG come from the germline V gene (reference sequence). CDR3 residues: CAWSGTNILEAYGYTF. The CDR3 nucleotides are TGTGCCTGGAGCGGGACTAACATCTTGGAGGCTTATGGCTACACCTTC.

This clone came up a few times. CDR3: CASSFAPHRGRETQYF. The CDR3, as DNA: TGTGCCAGCAGCTTCGCACCTCACAGGGGGCGGGAGACCCAGTACTTC. J is TRBJ2-5 and V is TRBV9; 9 bases are shared with TRBD1. The length of the CDR3 is 16 residues. The V gene's germline CDR1 is SGDLS and CDR2 YYNGEE. V dropped 4 bases and J dropped 5; count of bases not matched to a gene: 12.

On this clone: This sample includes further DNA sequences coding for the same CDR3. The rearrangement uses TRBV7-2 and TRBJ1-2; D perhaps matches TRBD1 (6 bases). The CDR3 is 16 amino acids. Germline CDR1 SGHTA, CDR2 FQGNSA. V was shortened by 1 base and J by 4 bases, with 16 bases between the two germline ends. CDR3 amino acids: CASSLGEVEGGYGYTF. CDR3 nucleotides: TGTGCCAGCAGCTTAGGAGAAGTTGAAGGGGGCTATGGCTACACCTTC.

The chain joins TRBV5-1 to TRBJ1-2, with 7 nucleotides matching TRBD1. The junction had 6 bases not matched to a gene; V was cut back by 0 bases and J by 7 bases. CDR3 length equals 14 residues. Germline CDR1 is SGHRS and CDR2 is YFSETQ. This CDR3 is CASSLEGQVAGYTF. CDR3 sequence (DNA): TGCGCCAGCAGCTTGGAAGGACAGGTCGCTGGCTACACCTTC.

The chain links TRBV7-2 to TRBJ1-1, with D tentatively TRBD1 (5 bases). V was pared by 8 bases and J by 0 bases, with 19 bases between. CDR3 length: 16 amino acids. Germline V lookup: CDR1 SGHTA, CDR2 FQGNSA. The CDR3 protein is CASHGGVASVNTEAFF. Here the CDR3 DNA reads TGTGCCAGCCATGGGGGGGTGGCCTCGGTGAACACTGAAGCTTTCTTT. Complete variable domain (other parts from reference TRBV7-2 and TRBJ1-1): GAGVSQSPSNKVTEKGKDVELRCDPISGHTALYWYRQSLGQGLEFLIYFQGNSAPDKSGLPSDRFSAERTGGSVSTLTIQRTQQEDSAVYLCASHGGVASVNTEAFFGQGTRLTVV.

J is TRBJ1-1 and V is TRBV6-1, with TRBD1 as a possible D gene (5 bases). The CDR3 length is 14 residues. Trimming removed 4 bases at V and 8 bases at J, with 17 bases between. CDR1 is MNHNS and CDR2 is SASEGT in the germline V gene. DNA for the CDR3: TGTGCCAGCAGTGTTTCACAGGACAACCAAGAAGCTTTCTTT. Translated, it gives CASSVSQDNQEAFF.

The CDR3 sequence is CASSLWGSGTTSEAFF. CDR3 DNA sequence: TGTGCCAGCAGCTTATGGGGGTCCGGGACTACTTCTGAAGCTTTCTTT. The rearrangement links TRBV11-2 to TRBJ1-1; tentative D call: TRBD1 (5 bases). V lost 2 bases and J 6 bases, leaving 19 bases between the germline ends. Germline CDR1 is SGHAT and CDR2 is FQNNGV. The CDR3 runs to 16 residues.

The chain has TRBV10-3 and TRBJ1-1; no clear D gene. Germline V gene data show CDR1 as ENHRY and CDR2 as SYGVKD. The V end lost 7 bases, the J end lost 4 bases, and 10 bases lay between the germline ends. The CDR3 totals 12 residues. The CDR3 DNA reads TGTGCCATCAAACGGGAGGGCACTGAAGCTTTCTTT. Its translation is CAIKREGTEAFF.

CDR3 residues: CASSLGGDTQYF. CDR3 coding DNA: TGTGCCAGCAGTCTAGGAGGAGATACGCAGTATTTT. The rearrangement uses TRBV2 and TRBJ2-3; D possibly corresponds to TRBD2 (5 bases). There are 12 residues in the CDR3. CDR1 and CDR2 from the germline V gene are SNHLY and FYNNEI. Trimming took 5 bases from V and 5 from J, leaving 8 bases between them.

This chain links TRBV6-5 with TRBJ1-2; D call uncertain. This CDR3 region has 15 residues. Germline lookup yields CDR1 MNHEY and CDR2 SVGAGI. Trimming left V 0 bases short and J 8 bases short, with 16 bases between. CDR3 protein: CASSYSYTGGTGYTF. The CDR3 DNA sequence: TGTGCCAGCAGTTACTCCTATACGGGTGGTACAGGCTACACCTTC.

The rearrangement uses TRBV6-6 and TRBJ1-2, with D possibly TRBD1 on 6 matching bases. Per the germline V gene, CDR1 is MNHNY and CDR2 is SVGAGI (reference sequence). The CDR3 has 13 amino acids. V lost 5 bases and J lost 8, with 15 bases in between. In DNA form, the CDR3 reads TGTGCCAGCAGTCCTACAGGGCGTAGAGGCTACACCTTC. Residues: CASSPTGRRGYTF.

The CDR3 region has the DNA TGTGCCAGCAGCGCTCTGACAGTCCTTAGCCCCTACGAGCAGTACTTC. This translates into CASSALTVLSPYEQYF. The V gene is TRBV28, the J gene TRBJ2-7; D might be TRBD1 (5 bases). V was cut by 6 bases and J by 2 bases, with 20 bases left in between. Germline lookup yields CDR1 MDHEN and CDR2 SYDVKM. The CDR3 is made up of 16 amino acids.

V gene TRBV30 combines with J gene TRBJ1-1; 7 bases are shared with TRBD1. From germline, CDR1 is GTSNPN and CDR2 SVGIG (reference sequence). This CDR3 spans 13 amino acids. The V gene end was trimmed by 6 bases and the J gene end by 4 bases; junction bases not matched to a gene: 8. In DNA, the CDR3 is TGTGCCTGTTCAGGGGGACCGGGCACTGAAGCTTTCTTT. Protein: CACSGGPGTEAFF. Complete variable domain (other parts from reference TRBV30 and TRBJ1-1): SQTIHQWPATLVQPVGSPLSLECTVEGTSNPNLYWYRQAAGRGLQLLFYSVGIGQISSEVPQNLSASRPQDRQFILSSKKLLLSDSGFYLCACSGGPGTEAFFGQGTRLTVV.

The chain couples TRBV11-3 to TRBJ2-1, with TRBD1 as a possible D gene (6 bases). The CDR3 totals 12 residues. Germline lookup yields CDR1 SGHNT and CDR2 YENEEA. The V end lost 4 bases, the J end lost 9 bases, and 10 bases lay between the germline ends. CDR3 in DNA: TGTGCCAGCAGCTCAGGGGTGGCTGAGCAGTTCTTC. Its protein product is CASSSGVAEQFF.

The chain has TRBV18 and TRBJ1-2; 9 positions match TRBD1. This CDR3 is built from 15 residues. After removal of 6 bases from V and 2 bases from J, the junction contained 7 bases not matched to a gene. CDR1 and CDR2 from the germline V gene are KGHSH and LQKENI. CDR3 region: CASSQIGTGNYGYTF. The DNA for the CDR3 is TGTGCCAGCTCCCAGATCGGGACAGGGAACTATGGCTACACCTTC.

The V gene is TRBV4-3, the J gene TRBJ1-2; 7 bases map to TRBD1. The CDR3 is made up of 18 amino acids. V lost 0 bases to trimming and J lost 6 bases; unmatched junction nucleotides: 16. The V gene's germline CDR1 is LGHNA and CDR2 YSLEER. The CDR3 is CASSQEYRQGGNRDGYTF. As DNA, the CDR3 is TGCGCCAGCAGCCAAGAATATAGGCAGGGGGGAAATCGCGATGGCTACACCTTC.

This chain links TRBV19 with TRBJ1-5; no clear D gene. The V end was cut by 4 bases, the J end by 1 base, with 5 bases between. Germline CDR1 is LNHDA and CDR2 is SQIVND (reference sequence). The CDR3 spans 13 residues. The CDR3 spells CASSTLSNQPQHF. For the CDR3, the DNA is TGTGCCAGTAGTACTCTCAGCAATCAGCCCCAGCATTTT.